This is a list of T cell receptor beta chains from one sample in a study of T cell responses to AZD1222 COVID-19 vaccine. Repertoires were generated with immunoSEQ multiplex PCR, while TCRdb's copy carries only in-frame clones and drops some. This sample has 140,000 to 150,000 clones, with 75% to 95% found just once. The specimen was peripheral blood, collected 28 days after the second dose of the MenACWY control vaccine. The source of these receptors is an adult who received the MenACWY meningococcal vaccine as a control. Both conserved end residues are part of each CDR3. The D gene is left open where the match is weak. Size values are once, few and many counts, or a class for expanded clones, and some rows have none.

clone size	J gene	D gene	V gene	CDR3 length	CDR3 protein	CDR3 DNA
.	TRBJ1-1	TRBD1	TRBV19	15	CASSDRVFVNTEAFF	TGTGCCAGTAGTGACAGGGTTTTTGTGAACACTGAAGCTTTCTTT
.	TRBJ2-4	.	TRBV6-5	13	CASQDTAKNIQYF	TGTGCCAGCCAGGACACAGCCAAAAACATTCAGTACTTC
.	TRBJ1-2	.	TRBV7-8	14	CASSESQGYYGYTF	TGTGCCAGCAGCGAATCCCAGGGGTACTATGGCTACACCTTC
.	TRBJ2-3	TRBD1	TRBV5-1	20	CASSRHSSTRQGVYTDTQYF	TGCGCCAGCAGCCGCCACAGTAGTACCAGACAGGGTGTTTACACAGATACGCAGTATTTT
.	TRBJ2-7	TRBD1	TRBV2	15	CASSEDRQGAPEQYF	TGTGCCAGCAGTGAAGATCGCCAGGGGGCGCCTGAGCAGTACTTC
once	TRBJ2-7	TRBD1	TRBV9	16	CASSVGTGLSSYEQYF	TGTGCCAGCAGCGTGGGGACAGGCTTGAGCTCCTACGAGCAGTACTTC
.	TRBJ2-7	.	TRBV2	12	CASSNPRREQYF	TGTGCCAGCTCCAATCCCAGACGCGAGCAGTACTTC
.	TRBJ2-3	TRBD1	TRBV24-1	16	CATSDGQGPSTDTQYF	TGTGCCACCAGTGATGGACAGGGGCCTAGCACAGATACGCAGTATTTT
.	TRBJ1-4	.	TRBV6-2/TRBV6-3	14	CASSYDRSGEKLFF	TGTGCCAGCAGTTATGATCGGTCGGGCGAAAAACTGTTTTTT
.	TRBJ1-1	.	TRBV5-1	14	CASSFRVTSTEAFF	TGCGCCAGCAGCTTTCGGGTTACGAGCACTGAAGCTTTCTTT
.	TRBJ2-7	TRBD2	TRBV28	16	CASSSYPSGLNYEQYF	TGTGCCAGCAGTTCGTACCCTAGCGGGCTTAACTACGAGCAGTACTTC
.	TRBJ1-5	.	TRBV19	14	CASSYGTGNQPQHF	TGTGCCAGTAGTTATGGGACTGGCAATCAGCCCCAGCATTTT
.	TRBJ2-1	TRBD2	TRBV6-2/TRBV6-3	15	CASSYPGLGLNEQFF	TGTGCCAGCAGTTACCCGGGACTAGGGCTCAATGAGCAGTTCTTC
.	TRBJ2-7	.	TRBV11-2	11	CASSSNYEQYF	TGTGCCAGCAGCTCAAACTACGAGCAGTACTTC
.	TRBJ2-5	.	TRBV28	11	CASSPSETQYF	TGTGCCAGCAGTCCCTCGGAGACCCAGTACTTC
large	TRBJ2-1	TRBD1	TRBV6-2/TRBV6-3	14	CASSRQGSYNEQFF	TGTGCCAGCAGTCGACAGGGTTCCTACAATGAGCAGTTCTTC
.	TRBJ1-1	.	TRBV19	16	CASNFGAFGGRTEAFF	TGTGCCAGTAATTTCGGTGCGTTTGGGGGGCGAACTGAAGCTTTCTTT
.	TRBJ2-3	.	TRBV10-3	16	CAISQGASGRTDTQYF	TGTGCCATCAGCCAAGGAGCCTCCGGACGCACAGATACGCAGTATTTT
few	TRBJ1-1	.	TRBV19	13	CASSSQTNTEAFF	TGTGCCAGTAGTTCACAGACGAACACTGAAGCTTTCTTT
.	TRBJ1-2	.	TRBV7-2	14	CASSLSGPDRGYTF	TGTGCCAGCAGCTTGTCGGGACCCGACCGTGGCTACACCTTC
.	TRBJ1-3	.	TRBV6-5	14	CASTTGVSGNTIYF	TGTGCCAGCACCACGGGAGTCTCTGGAAACACCATATATTTT
.	TRBJ2-7	.	TRBV13	13	CASSRLIGYEQYF	TGTGCCAGCAGCCGACTTATTGGCTACGAGCAGTACTTC
few	TRBJ1-3	TRBD1	TRBV18	16	CASSPTGTGGGNTIYF	TGTGCCAGCTCACCAACCGGGACAGGCGGTGGAAACACCATATATTTT
.	TRBJ1-5	.	TRBV28	12	CASGRHNQPQHF	TGTGCCAGCGGCAGACACAATCAGCCCCAGCATTTT
.	TRBJ1-1	.	TRBV11-2	14	CASSHRTVNTEAFF	TGTGCCAGCAGCCACAGGACGGTGAACACTGAAGCTTTCTTT
.	TRBJ1-2	TRBD1	TRBV28	17	CASSLDLAGQDGYGYTF	TGTGCCAGCAGTTTAGACCTTGCGGGACAGGATGGCTATGGCTACACCTTC
.	TRBJ1-5	TRBD1	TRBV6-5	15	CASRQGAVSNQPQHF	TGTGCCAGCAGACAGGGGGCTGTTAGCAATCAGCCCCAGCATTTT
once	TRBJ1-6	TRBD1	TRBV15	15	CATSRTGQSGSPLHF	TGTGCCACCAGCAGAACGGGACAGAGCGGCTCACCCCTCCACTTT
once	TRBJ2-3	.	TRBV6-5	12	CASTPDTDTQYF	TGTGCCAGCACCCCTGACACAGATACGCAGTATTTT